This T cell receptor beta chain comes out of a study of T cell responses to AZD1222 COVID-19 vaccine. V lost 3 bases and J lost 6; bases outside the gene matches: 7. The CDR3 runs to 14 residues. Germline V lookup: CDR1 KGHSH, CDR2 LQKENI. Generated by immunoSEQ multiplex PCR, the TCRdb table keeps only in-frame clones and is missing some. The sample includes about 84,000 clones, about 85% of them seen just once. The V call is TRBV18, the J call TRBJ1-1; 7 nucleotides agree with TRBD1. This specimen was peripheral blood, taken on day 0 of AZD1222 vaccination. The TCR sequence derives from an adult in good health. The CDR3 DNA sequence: TGTGCCAGCTCACCGGACAGGCTGTGGGCTGAAGCTTTCTTT. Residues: CASSPDRLWAEAFF. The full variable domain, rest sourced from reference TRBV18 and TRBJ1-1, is NAGVMQNPRHLVRRRGQEARLRCSPMKGHSHVYWYRQLPEEGLKFMVYLQKENIIDESGMPKERFSAEFPKEGPSILRIQQVVRGDSAAYFCASSPDRLWAEAFFGQGTRLTVV.